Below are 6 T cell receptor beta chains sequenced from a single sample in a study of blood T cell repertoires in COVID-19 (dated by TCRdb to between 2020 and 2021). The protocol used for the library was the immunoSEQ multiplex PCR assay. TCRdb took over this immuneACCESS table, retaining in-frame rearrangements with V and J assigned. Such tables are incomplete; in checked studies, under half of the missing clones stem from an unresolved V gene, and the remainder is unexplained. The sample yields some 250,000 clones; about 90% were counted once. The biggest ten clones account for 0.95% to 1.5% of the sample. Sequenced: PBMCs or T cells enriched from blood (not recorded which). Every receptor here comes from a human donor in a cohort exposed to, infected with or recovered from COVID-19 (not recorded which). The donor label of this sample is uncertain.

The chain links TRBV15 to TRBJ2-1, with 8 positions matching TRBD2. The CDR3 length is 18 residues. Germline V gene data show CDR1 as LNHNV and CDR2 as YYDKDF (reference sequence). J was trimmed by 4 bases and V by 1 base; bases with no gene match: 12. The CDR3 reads CATSRGPAGASSYNEQFF. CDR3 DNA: TGTGCCACCAGCAGAGGTCCAGCGGGGGCCTCTTCTTACAATGAGCAGTTCTTC.

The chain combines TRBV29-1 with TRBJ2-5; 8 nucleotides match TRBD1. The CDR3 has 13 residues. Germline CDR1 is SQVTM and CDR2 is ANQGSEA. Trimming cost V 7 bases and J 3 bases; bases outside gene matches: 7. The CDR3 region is CSGQQGVEETQYF. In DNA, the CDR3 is TGCAGCGGCCAACAGGGGGTGGAAGAGACCCAGTACTTC.

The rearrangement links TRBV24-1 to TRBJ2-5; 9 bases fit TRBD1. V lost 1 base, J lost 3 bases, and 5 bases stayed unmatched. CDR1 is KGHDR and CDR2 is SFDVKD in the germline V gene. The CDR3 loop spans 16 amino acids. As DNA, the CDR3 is TGTGCCACCAGTGATTTCGCGGGACAGGGAAAAGAGACCCAGTACTTC. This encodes CATSDFAGQGKETQYF.

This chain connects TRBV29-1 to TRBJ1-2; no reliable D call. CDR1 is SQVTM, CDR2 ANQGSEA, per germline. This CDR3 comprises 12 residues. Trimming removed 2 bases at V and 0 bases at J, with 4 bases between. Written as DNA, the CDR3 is TGCAGCGTTGAACGCGCTAACTATGGCTACACCTTC. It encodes CSVERANYGYTF.

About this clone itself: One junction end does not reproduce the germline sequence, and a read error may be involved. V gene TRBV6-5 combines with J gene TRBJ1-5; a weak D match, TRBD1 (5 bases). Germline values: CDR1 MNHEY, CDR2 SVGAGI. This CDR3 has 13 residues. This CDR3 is CASSDSRGMPRHF. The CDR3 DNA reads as TGTGCCAGCAGTGACTCACGGGGGATGCCACGGCATTTT.

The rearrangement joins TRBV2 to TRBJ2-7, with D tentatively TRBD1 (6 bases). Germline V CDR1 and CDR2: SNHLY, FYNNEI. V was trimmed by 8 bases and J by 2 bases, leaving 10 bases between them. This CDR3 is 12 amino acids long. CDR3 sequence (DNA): TGTGCCAGCGGACAGTGGACCTACGAGCAGTACTTC. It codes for CASGQWTYEQYF.